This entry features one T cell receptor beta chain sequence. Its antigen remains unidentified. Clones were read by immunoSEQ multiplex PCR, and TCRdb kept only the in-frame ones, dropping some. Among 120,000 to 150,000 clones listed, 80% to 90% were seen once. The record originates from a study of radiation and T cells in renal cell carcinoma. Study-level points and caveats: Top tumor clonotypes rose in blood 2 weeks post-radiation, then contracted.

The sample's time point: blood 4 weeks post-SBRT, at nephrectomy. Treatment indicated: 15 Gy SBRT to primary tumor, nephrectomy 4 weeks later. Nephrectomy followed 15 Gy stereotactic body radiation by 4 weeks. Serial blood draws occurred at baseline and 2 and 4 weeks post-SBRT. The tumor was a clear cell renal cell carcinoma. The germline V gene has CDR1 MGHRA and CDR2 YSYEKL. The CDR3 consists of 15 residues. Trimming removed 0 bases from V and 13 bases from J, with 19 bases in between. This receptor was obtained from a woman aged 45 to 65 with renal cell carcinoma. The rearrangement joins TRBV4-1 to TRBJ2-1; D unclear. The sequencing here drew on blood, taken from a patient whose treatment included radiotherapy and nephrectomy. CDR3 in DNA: TGCGCCAGCAGCCAAGAGGTCGCCGACGGGCTAGATCAGTTCTTC. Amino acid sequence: CASSQEVADGLDQFF.